The entry below describes one T cell receptor beta chain. The junction departs from the called germline gene at one end, perhaps through a read error. This entry belongs to a study of T cells of healthy individuals. TCRdb recomputed calls from the 5' RACE reads with MiXCR, one row per CDR3 protein. The data contain 60,000 to 80,000 distinct CDR3 sequences, roughly 16% of them singletons. CDR1 MNHEY and CDR2 SVGAGI come from the germline V gene. This CDR3 has 13 amino acids. This TCR came from a human donor in good health. The rearrangement links TRBV6-5 to TRBJ2-7; the D gene is possibly TRBD1 (6 bases). This CDR3 is CATSYGRGYEQYF. CDR3 nucleotides: TGTGCCACCAGTTACGGCAGGGGCTACGAGCAGTACTTC.